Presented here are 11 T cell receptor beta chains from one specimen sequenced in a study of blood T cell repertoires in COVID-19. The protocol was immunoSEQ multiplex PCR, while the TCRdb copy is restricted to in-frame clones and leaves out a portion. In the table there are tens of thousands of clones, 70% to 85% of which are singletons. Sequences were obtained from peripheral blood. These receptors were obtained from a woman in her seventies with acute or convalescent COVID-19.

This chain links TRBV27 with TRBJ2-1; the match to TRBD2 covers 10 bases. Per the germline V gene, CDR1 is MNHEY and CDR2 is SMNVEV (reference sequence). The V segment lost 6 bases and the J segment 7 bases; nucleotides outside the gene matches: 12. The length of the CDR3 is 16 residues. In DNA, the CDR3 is TGTGCCAGCAGCCCAAGGGGAGCGGGGGGGAGGAATGAGCAGTTCTTC. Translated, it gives CASSPRGAGGRNEQFF.

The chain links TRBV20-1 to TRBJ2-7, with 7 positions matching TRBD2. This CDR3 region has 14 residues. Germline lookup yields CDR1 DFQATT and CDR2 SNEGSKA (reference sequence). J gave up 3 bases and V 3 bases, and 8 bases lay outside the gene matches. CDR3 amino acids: CSASGGAGDYEQYF. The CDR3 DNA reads TGCAGTGCTAGTGGAGGGGCGGGAGACTACGAGCAGTACTTC.

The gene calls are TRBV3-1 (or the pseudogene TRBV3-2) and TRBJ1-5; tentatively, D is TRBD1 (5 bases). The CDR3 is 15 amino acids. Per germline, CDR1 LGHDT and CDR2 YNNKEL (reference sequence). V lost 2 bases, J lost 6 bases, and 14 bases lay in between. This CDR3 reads CASSQQGGGGQPQHF. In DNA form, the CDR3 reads TGTGCCAGCAGCCAACAGGGAGGAGGAGGTCAGCCCCAGCATTTT.

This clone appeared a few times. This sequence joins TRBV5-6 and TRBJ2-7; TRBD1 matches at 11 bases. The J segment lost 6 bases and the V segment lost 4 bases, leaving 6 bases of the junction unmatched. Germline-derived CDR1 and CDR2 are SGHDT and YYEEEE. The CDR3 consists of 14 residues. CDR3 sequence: CASSGTGTGGEQYF. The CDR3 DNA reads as TGTGCCAGCAGCGGAACCGGGACAGGGGGCGAGCAGTACTTC.

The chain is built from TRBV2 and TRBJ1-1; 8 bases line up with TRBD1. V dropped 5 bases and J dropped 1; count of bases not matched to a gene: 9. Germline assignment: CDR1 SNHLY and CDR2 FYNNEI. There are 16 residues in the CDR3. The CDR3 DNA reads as TGTGCCAGCAGTTATCGGAACAGGGGGACGAACACTGAAGCTTTCTTT. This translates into CASSYRNRGTNTEAFF.

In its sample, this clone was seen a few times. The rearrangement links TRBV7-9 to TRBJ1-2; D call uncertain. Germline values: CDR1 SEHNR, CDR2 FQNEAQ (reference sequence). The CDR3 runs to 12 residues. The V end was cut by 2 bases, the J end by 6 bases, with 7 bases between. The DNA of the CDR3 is TGTGCCAGCAGCTTACAACAGAATGGCTACACCTTC. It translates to CASSLQQNGYTF.

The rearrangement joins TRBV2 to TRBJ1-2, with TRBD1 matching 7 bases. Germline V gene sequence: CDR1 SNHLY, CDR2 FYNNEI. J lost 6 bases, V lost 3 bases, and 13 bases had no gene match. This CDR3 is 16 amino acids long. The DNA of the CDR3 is TGTGCCAGCAGTGAGGGACCAGGGGGTTTTCGTAATGGCTACACCTTC. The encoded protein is CASSEGPGGFRNGYTF.

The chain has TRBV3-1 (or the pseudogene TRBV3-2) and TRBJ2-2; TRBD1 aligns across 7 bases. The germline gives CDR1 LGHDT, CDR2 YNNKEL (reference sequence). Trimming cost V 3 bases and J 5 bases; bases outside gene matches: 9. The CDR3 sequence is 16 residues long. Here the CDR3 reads CASSHQTGVLTGELFF. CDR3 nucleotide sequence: TGTGCCAGCAGCCATCAAACAGGGGTTTTAACCGGGGAGCTGTTTTTT.

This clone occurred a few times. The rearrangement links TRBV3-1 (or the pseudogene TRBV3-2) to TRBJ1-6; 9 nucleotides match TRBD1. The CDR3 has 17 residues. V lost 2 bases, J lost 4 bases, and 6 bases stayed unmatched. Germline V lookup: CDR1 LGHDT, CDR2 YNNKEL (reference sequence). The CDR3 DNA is TGTGCCAGCAGCCAATCACCGGGACAGGGTTATAATTCACCCCTCCACTTT. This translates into CASSQSPGQGYNSPLHF.

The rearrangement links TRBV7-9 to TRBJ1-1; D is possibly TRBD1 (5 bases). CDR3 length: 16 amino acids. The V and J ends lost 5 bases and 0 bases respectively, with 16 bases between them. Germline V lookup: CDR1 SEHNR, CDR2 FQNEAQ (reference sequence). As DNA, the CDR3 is TGTGCCAGCAGCCCCGACAGAAACTACATGAACACTGAAGCTTTCTTT. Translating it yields CASSPDRNYMNTEAFF.

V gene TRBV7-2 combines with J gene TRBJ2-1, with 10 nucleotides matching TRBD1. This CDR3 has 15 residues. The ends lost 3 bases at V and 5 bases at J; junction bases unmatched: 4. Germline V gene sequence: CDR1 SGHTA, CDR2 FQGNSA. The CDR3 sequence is CASSFRQGANNEQFF. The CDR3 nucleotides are TGTGCCAGCAGCTTTCGACAGGGGGCAAACAATGAGCAGTTCTTC.